The 21 T cell receptor beta chains below all came from one sample that was sequenced in a study of cytomegalovirus exposure and HLA in healthy donors. The PCR ran on 60 Vbeta and 13 Jbeta primers. Only in-frame clones appear in the TCRdb table, and some are missing; sequencing was by immunoSEQ multiplex PCR. Of some 130,000 clones listed, approximately 83% are singletons. The sample taken for sequencing was PBMCs. These receptors came from a man aged 35-49 years in good health and CMV-seronegative.

The genes are TRBV5-1 and TRBJ1-3; a weak D match, TRBD1 (5 bases). The germline V gene has CDR1 SGHRS and CDR2 YFSETQ. CDR3 length: 14 residues. Trimming took off 3 bases at V and 4 bases at J, with 11 bases between the two ends. Here the CDR3 reads CASSSQGEGNTIYF. CDR3 nucleotides: TGCGCCAGCAGCTCCCAGGGTGAAGGAAACACCATATATTTT.

The chain is built from TRBV6-5 and TRBJ2-5; 8 bases are a match to TRBD1. This CDR3 is built from 14 residues. V lost 1 base and J lost 4; bases outside the gene matches: 2. In germline, CDR1 is MNHEY, CDR2 SVGAGI. CDR3 nucleotide sequence: TGTGCCAGCAGTTACTTACAGGGGGTAGAGACCCAGTACTTC. Its protein is CASSYLQGVETQYF.

This rearrangement joins TRBV19 to TRBJ1-1; tentative D call: TRBD1 (5 bases). V lost 11 bases and J lost 8, with 15 bases in between. Germline values: CDR1 LNHDA, CDR2 SQIVND (reference sequence). This CDR3 spans 11 amino acids. CDR3: CAVLGAQEAFF. CDR3 DNA: TGTGCCGTGTTAGGGGCGCAAGAAGCTTTCTTT.

The chain joins TRBV5-6 to TRBJ2-7, with TRBD1 matching 8 bases. CDR3 length: 15 amino acids. CDR1 SGHDT and CDR2 YYEEEE come from the germline V gene. Trimming cost V 3 bases and J 2 bases; bases outside gene matches: 7. The CDR3 loop is CASSYGQGTTYEQYF. In nucleotides, the CDR3 is TGTGCCAGCAGCTATGGACAGGGAACTACCTACGAGCAGTACTTC.

The chain combines TRBV19 with TRBJ1-2, with D maybe TRBD1 (6 bases). Per germline, CDR1 LNHDA and CDR2 SQIVND (reference sequence). Trimming left V 3 bases short and J 5 bases short, with 16 bases between. This CDR3 region has 15 residues. The CDR3 spells CASSIGYRDTYGYTF. The CDR3 region has the DNA TGTGCCAGTAGTATCGGATACCGGGACACTTATGGCTACACCTTC.

This clone was counted a single time. This chain links TRBV7-2 with TRBJ2-7; perhaps TRBD2 as D (7 bases). V lost 1 base, J lost 9 bases, and 16 bases lay in between. This CDR3 contains 14 residues. The V gene's germline CDR1 is SGHTA and CDR2 FQGNSA. In DNA form, the CDR3 reads TGTGCCAGCAGCTTAGGGCTCGGGGGGCCCTTGCAGTACTTC. Translated: CASSLGLGGPLQYF.

The genes are TRBV9 and TRBJ2-5, with TRBD2 identical over 9 bases. CDR1 and CDR2 from the germline V gene are SGDLS and YYNGEE. This CDR3 contains 15 residues. The V gene end was trimmed by 4 bases and the J gene end by 4 bases; junction bases not matched to a gene: 8. The CDR3 DNA sequence: TGTGCCAGCAGCCCACTGACTAGCGGCCTAGAGACCCAGTACTTC. This gives the protein CASSPLTSGLETQYF. Together with reference TRBV9 and TRBJ2-5, the CDR3 gives the full variable domain: DSGVTQTPKHLITATGQRVTLRCSPRSGDLSVYWYQQSLDQGLQFLIQYYNGEERAKGNILERFSAQQFPDLHSELNLSSLELGDSALYFCASSPLTSGLETQYFGPGTRLLVL.

The V call is TRBV6-5, the J call TRBJ2-7; a weak D match, TRBD1 (6 bases). The length of the CDR3 is 14 residues. V lost 2 bases, J lost 3 bases, and 11 bases lay in between. From germline, CDR1 is MNHEY and CDR2 SVGAGI. CDR3 nucleotide sequence: TGTGCCAGCAGTTACGGGGTACAGGGCTACGAGCAGTACTTC. Protein: CASSYGVQGYEQYF.

This clone was seen only a few times. The rearrangement uses TRBV19 and TRBJ2-2; TRBD1 is a possible D gene (6 bases). This CDR3 region has 15 residues. The germline CDR1 and CDR2 sequences are LNHDA and SQIVND (reference sequence). V lost 5 bases, J lost 1 base, and 11 bases lay in between. Written as DNA, the CDR3 is TGTGCCAGTAGTCCCCAGACAGGGAACACCGGGGAGCTGTTTTTT. Translation: CASSPQTGNTGELFF.

The chain combines TRBV2 with TRBJ2-1; D uncertain. V was pared by 7 bases and J by 8 bases, with 9 bases between. This CDR3 has 11 amino acids. Germline lookup yields CDR1 SNHLY and CDR2 FYNNEI. CDR3 in amino acids: CASTPLDEQFF. The CDR3 DNA follows: TGTGCCAGCACCCCCCTCGATGAGCAGTTCTTC.

This chain links TRBV7-8 with TRBJ1-2; D is unresolved. From germline, CDR1 is SGHVS and CDR2 FQNEAQ. V was trimmed by 3 bases and J by 4 bases, leaving 12 bases between them. The CDR3 totals 14 residues. The CDR3, as DNA: TGTGCCAGCAGCTTTAAGACGGAGACCTATGGCTACACCTTC. It is translated as CASSFKTETYGYTF.

The chain employs TRBV15 and TRBJ2-5; a possible D gene is TRBD2 (5 bases). CDR1 LNHNV and CDR2 YYDKDF come from the germline V gene (reference sequence). The germline V and J ends were trimmed by 0 bases and 5 bases, with 13 bases remaining between them. There are 15 residues in the CDR3. CDR3 nucleotide sequence: TGTGCCACCAGCAGAGATCGCGGGCCCTTGGAGACCCAGTACTTC. This translates into CATSRDRGPLETQYF.

The chain joins TRBV5-1 to TRBJ2-7; D is unclear. Germline V gene lookup returns CDR1 SGHRS and CDR2 YFSETQ. This CDR3 is 13 amino acids long. Trimming pared 0 bases from V and 5 bases from J, leaving 9 bases between. CDR3 protein: CASSLESSDEQYF. Written as DNA, the CDR3 is TGCGCCAGCAGCTTGGAGTCTAGTGACGAGCAGTACTTC.

The V gene is TRBV5-4, the J gene TRBJ2-7, with a tentative D call TRBD2 (5 bases). This CDR3 region has 16 residues. Germline CDR1 is SGHNT and CDR2 is YYREEE (reference sequence). Trimming removed 0 bases from V and 2 bases from J, with 15 bases in between. CDR3 nucleotide sequence: TGTGCCAGCAGCTTGGGTGCCGGCGGGTTACCCTACGAGCAGTACTTC. Translated: CASSLGAGGLPYEQYF.

The CDR3: CASSLAGNTGELFF. CDR3 coding DNA: TGTGCCAGCAGTTTGGCAGGGAACACCGGGGAGCTGTTTTTT. The chain carries TRBV28 and TRBJ2-2, with no clear D. The V and J ends lost 3 bases and 1 base respectively, with 6 bases between them. This CDR3 has 14 residues. Germline V gene lookup returns CDR1 MDHEN and CDR2 SYDVKM.

V is TRBV6-5 and J is TRBJ2-2; 9 nucleotides line up with TRBD2. Germline-derived CDR1 and CDR2 are MNHEY and SVGAGI. The J segment lost 1 base and the V segment lost 6 bases, leaving 3 bases of the junction unmatched. This CDR3 spans 15 amino acids. CDR3 in amino acids: CASRLSGGNTGELFF. The CDR3 region has the DNA TGTGCCAGCAGACTTAGCGGGGGGAACACCGGGGAGCTGTTTTTT.

The chain joins TRBV7-9 to TRBJ1-1; possibly TRBD1 for D (5 bases). CDR3 size: 14 residues. Trimming cost V 0 bases and J 4 bases, with 9 bases left between them. Germline CDR1 is SEHNR and CDR2 is FQNEAQ (reference sequence). The CDR3: CASSLALGGTEAFF. The CDR3 nucleotides read TGTGCCAGCAGCTTAGCCTTGGGGGGCACTGAAGCTTTCTTT.

The rearrangement uses TRBV4-2 and TRBJ2-1, with D tentatively TRBD2 (5 bases). The V end was cut by 0 bases, the J end by 7 bases, with 10 bases between. This CDR3 comprises 14 residues. Germline CDR1 reads LGHNA; CDR2 reads YNFKEQ. For the CDR3, the DNA is TGTGCCAGCAGCCAAGAGAGGGTATGGAATGAGCAGTTCTTC. It yields the protein CASSQERVWNEQFF.

This chain joins TRBV5-1 and TRBJ1-1, with 7 bases identical to TRBD1. The CDR3 consists of 15 residues. The J segment lost 3 bases and the V segment lost 4 bases, leaving 9 bases of the junction unmatched. Germline lookup yields CDR1 SGHRS and CDR2 YFSETQ. CDR3 residues: CASSTPTGIDTEAFF. The CDR3 DNA sequence: TGCGCCAGCAGCACCCCGACAGGGATTGACACTGAAGCTTTCTTT.

V and J are TRBV19 and TRBJ2-1; 7 positions agree with TRBD2. The junction had 10 bases not matched to a gene; V was cut back by 5 bases and J by 15 bases. Germline V CDR1 and CDR2: LNHDA, SQIVND (reference sequence). The CDR3 sequence is 12 residues long. The CDR3 is CASSWEGRRWFF. The DNA of the CDR3 is TGTGCCAGTAGTTGGGAGGGCCGGCGTTGGTTCTTC.

The chain couples TRBV11-2 to TRBJ2-1; maybe TRBD2 (6 bases). Germline lookup yields CDR1 SGHAT and CDR2 FQNNGV. This CDR3 is 15 amino acids long. With 5 bases removed from V and 4 bases from J, the gap between germline ends came to 15 bases. CDR3 in amino acids: CASSTGPGAYNEQFF. The CDR3 DNA sequence: TGTGCCAGCAGCACGGGTCCGGGAGCATACAATGAGCAGTTCTTC.